This T cell receptor (beta chain) came from a study of T cell responses to AZD1222 COVID-19 vaccine. Points on this clone: Its antigen is not identified.

Germline CDR1 LGHNA, CDR2 YSLEER. The CDR3 is 15 residues long. Deletions cut 1 base from V and 1 base from J, with 10 bases between. Study-wide results and limits: In a largely white British group with more females than males, clonal diversity was possibly underestimated. Sampled repertoires all dated from after the peak T cell response. Spike regions recognized by vaccine-associated CD4 TCRs spanned the protein, led by 160-218 and 743-854.

The table came from immunoSEQ multiplex PCR; TCRdb's copy has only in-frame clones and leaves some out. The top ten hold about 7.7% of the sample, which has under 95,000 clones, 70% to 90% seen once. J is TRBJ2-5 and V is TRBV4-3; D assignment may be TRBD1 or TRBD2 (5 bases each). The receptor's source is an adult in good health. The sample consisted of peripheral blood, taken on day 0 of AZD1222 vaccination. The CDR3 bases are TGCGCCAGCAGCCAAGCGGGACGCGGCCAAGAGACCCAGTACTTC. Its protein product is CASSQAGRGQETQYF.